These 23 T cell receptor beta chains came from one sample sequenced in a study of T cells after yellow fever vaccination. TCRdb re-derived calls from the 5' RACE reads in MiXCR, one entry per CDR3 protein. The data hold nearly 550,000 distinct CDR3 sequences, with 15% to 20% observed a single time. This specimen consisted of PBMCs, obtained 15 days after the yellow fever booster vaccination. The receptors were sampled from a man aged 30-40 years who received the YFV17D yellow fever vaccine.

This clonotype was seen only a few times. CDR3 amino acids: CASSRAYMGPEAFF. The DNA for the CDR3 is TGTGCCAGCAGCCGGGCTTACATGGGGCCTGAAGCTTTCTTT. The chain uses TRBV12-3 or TRBV12-4 and TRBJ1-1; D might be TRBD1 (5 bases). The CDR3 length is 14 residues. Trimming left V 6 bases short and J 6 bases short, with 17 bases between.

The chain recombines TRBV20-1 with TRBJ2-1, with a weak D call TRBD2 (7 bases). V lost 3 bases, J lost 8 bases, and 17 bases lay in between. Germline V gene sequence: CDR1 DFQATT, CDR2 SNEGSKA (reference sequence). This CDR3 spans 14 amino acids. CDR3 coding DNA: TGCAGTGCTAGTATTGCTGCGGGGGCTGATGAGCAGTTCTTC. It encodes CSASIAAGADEQFF.

V gene TRBV20-1 combines with J gene TRBJ1-4; 7 bases match TRBD1. The CDR3 has 14 residues. V was clipped by 7 bases and J by 8 bases; unmatched bases: 13. CDR1 is DFQATT, CDR2 SNEGSKA, per germline (reference sequence). CDR3 residues: CSVRRQGQKEKLFF. DNA for the CDR3: TGCAGTGTCAGGAGACAGGGCCAAAAGGAAAAACTGTTTTTT.

This chain joins TRBV10-1 and TRBJ2-3, with 7 bases fitting TRBD2. Unmatched junction bases numbered 14, after V lost 0 bases and J lost 5 bases. This CDR3 region has 18 residues. Germline V gene sequence: CDR1 WNHNN, CDR2 SYGVQD (reference sequence). The CDR3 nucleotides are TGCGCCAGCAGTGAGTCGGCGGGACTATCCAATTCCCGAGATACGCAGTATTTT. Protein product: CASSESAGLSNSRDTQYF.

This clonotype was counted between two and nine times. The chain links TRBV6-5 to TRBJ2-1, with D unclear. V was cut by 8 bases and J by 8 bases, with 10 bases left in between. This CDR3 is built from 11 residues. The germline gives CDR1 MNHEY, CDR2 SVGAGI. CDR3 nucleotide sequence: TGTGCCAGCGGCCGTCTCGATGAGCAGTTCTTC. It translates to CASGRLDEQFF.

The chain joins TRBV28 to TRBJ1-1, with D unclear. The germline CDR1 and CDR2 sequences are MDHEN and SYDVKM. The CDR3 length is 13 residues. Between the trimmed V and J ends, which lost 8 bases and 0 bases, there was a span of 10 bases. CDR3 in DNA: TGTGCCAGCGTTGTGAATATGAACACTGAAGCTTTCTTT. This encodes CASVVNMNTEAFF.

This clonotype was seen a few times. The chain joins TRBV5-1 to TRBJ2-1; 7 bases agree with TRBD2. Germline assignment: CDR1 SGHRS and CDR2 YFSETQ. V shed 5 bases, J shed 4 bases, and the junction held 3 bases outside the gene matches. There are 13 residues in the CDR3. The CDR3 DNA reads as TGCGCCAGCAGAACTAGCGAATACAATGAGCAGTTCTTC. This encodes CASRTSEYNEQFF.

This clonotype showed up just a few times. The rearrangement joins TRBV20-1 to TRBJ2-3, with a tentative D call TRBD1 (6 bases). The length of the CDR3 is 15 residues. Germline V gives CDR1 DFQATT, CDR2 SNEGSKA (reference sequence). Trimming stripped 3 bases from V and 2 bases from J, with 15 bases between. CDR3 sequence reads: CSASQRGQLTDTQYF. CDR3 nucleotides: TGCAGTGCTAGCCAGAGGGGACAACTCACAGATACGCAGTATTTT.

This clonotype was observed at least ten times. V and J are TRBV5-1 and TRBJ1-5; D uncertain. CDR3 size: 14 residues. Germline lookup yields CDR1 SGHRS and CDR2 YFSETQ. Trimming shortened V by 3 bases and J by 0 bases, and 7 bases separated the two germline ends. Written as DNA, the CDR3 is TGCGCCAGCAGCTACGGTGATAGCAATCAGCCCCAGCATTTT. This gives the protein CASSYGDSNQPQHF.

The chain employs TRBV5-6 and TRBJ2-1; 7 nucleotides align to TRBD2. The CDR3 has 15 residues. Looked up from germline, CDR1 is SGHDT and CDR2 is YYEEEE. The junction had 12 bases not matched to a gene; V was cut back by 6 bases and J by 6 bases. The CDR3 here is CASKFRIREANEQFF. CDR3 sequence (DNA): TGTGCCAGCAAGTTTAGGATTCGGGAGGCCAATGAGCAGTTCTTC.

This clonotype showed up many times. The J gene is TRBJ2-3, the V gene TRBV12-3 or TRBV12-4, with TRBD2 matching over 10 bases. The CDR3 has 16 amino acids. The junction had 10 bases not matched to a gene; V was cut back by 4 bases and J by 6 bases. The DNA for the CDR3 is TGTGCCAGCAGTTCAGGTTCTAGCGGGAGTGGCGATACGCAGTATTTT. This codes for CASSSGSSGSGDTQYF.

This sequence joins TRBV5-6 and TRBJ2-2; a possible D gene is TRBD1 (6 bases). The germline V and J ends were trimmed by 3 bases and 5 bases, with 11 bases remaining between them. CDR3 length: 14 residues. Germline values: CDR1 SGHDT, CDR2 YYEEEE. CDR3 protein: CASSWGTKTGELFF. The CDR3 nucleotides read TGTGCCAGCAGCTGGGGGACAAAAACCGGGGAGCTGTTTTTT. Filled out from reference TRBV5-6 and TRBJ2-2, the complete variable domain reads DAGVTQSPTHLIKTRGQQVTLRCSPKSGHDTVSWYQQALGQGPQFIFQYYEEEERQRGNFPDRFSGHQFPNYSSELNVNALLLGDSALYLCASSWGTKTGELFFGEGSRLTVL.

This clonotype was picked up a small number of times. The V and J genes are TRBV20-1 and TRBJ2-7, with 9 bases matching TRBD2. Germline V lookup: CDR1 DFQATT, CDR2 SNEGSKA (reference sequence). With 0 bases clipped from V and 5 bases from J, the junction kept 8 bases outside the gene matches. The CDR3 is made up of 15 amino acids. CDR3 region: CSARDGTSRKNEQYF. CDR3 DNA: TGCAGTGCTAGAGACGGGACTAGCAGGAAGAACGAGCAGTACTTC.

In DNA, the CDR3 is TGTGCCAGATCGGCAGGGCCGGAGGAGACCCAGTACTTC. Protein product: CARSAGPEETQYF. The V and J genes are TRBV6-2 or TRBV6-3 and TRBJ2-5; possible D gene TRBD1, 5 bases. The V and J ends lost 9 bases and 5 bases respectively, with 16 bases between them. Looked up from germline, CDR1 is MNHEY and CDR2 is SVGEGT. The CDR3 sequence is 13 residues long.

This clonotype was observed a few times. This chain uses TRBV5-1 with TRBJ2-3; D unclear. The CDR3 runs to 13 residues. V was clipped by 3 bases and J by 2 bases, with 7 bases between them. CDR1 SGHRS and CDR2 YFSETQ come from the germline V gene. The CDR3 DNA sequence: TGCGCCAGCAGCTCCACTCACACAGATACGCAGTATTTT. Residues: CASSSTHTDTQYF.

This clonotype was picked up a small number of times. This rearrangement joins TRBV5-1 to TRBJ2-5; 9 bases fit TRBD1. V gave up 6 bases and J gave up 4 bases; unmatched junction bases: 7. Germline V gene lookup returns CDR1 SGHRS and CDR2 YFSETQ. The CDR3 runs 14 residues. CDR3 amino acids: CASTAGTGSETQYF. CDR3 in DNA: TGCGCCAGCACCGCCGGGACAGGGTCAGAGACCCAGTACTTC. Drawing the rest from reference TRBV5-1 and TRBJ2-5, the complete variable domain is KAGVTQTPRYLIKTRGQQVTLSCSPISGHRSVSWYQQTPGQGLQFLFEYFSETQRNKGNFPGRFSGRQFSNSRSEMNVSTLELGDSALYLCASTAGTGSETQYFGPGTRLLVL.

In this sample, this clonotype turned up many times. CDR3 residues: CASSPGSGQETQYF. CDR3 bases: TGTGCCAGCTCACCAGGTTCAGGCCAAGAGACCCAGTACTTC. This sequence joins TRBV18 and TRBJ2-5; D remains ambiguous. Trimming stripped 2 bases from V and 1 base from J, with 8 bases between. This CDR3 region has 14 residues. CDR1 is KGHSH and CDR2 is LQKENI in the germline V gene. Supplemented by reference TRBV18 and TRBJ2-5, the full variable domain reads NAGVMQNPRHLVRRRGQEARLRCSPMKGHSHVYWYRQLPEEGLKFMVYLQKENIIDESGMPKERFSAEFPKEGPSILRIQQVVRGDSAAYFCASSPGSGQETQYFGPGTRLLVL.

The rearrangement links TRBV5-6 to TRBJ1-4; 9 positions agree with TRBD1. V lost 5 bases and J lost 1; bases outside the gene matches: 0. Germline V lookup: CDR1 SGHDT, CDR2 YYEEEE. The CDR3 contains 14 residues. CDR3 in amino acids: CASRTGGTNEKLFF. The DNA of the CDR3 is TGTGCCAGCAGGACAGGGGGAACTAATGAAAAACTGTTTTTT.

The rearrangement uses TRBV20-1 and TRBJ2-7, with 9 bases fitting TRBD2. Germline values: CDR1 DFQATT, CDR2 SNEGSKA (reference sequence). Trimming cost V 0 bases and J 1 base; bases outside gene matches: 7. This CDR3 has 16 residues. CDR3 sequence reads: CSARDLLAGMSYEQYF. CDR3 in DNA: TGCAGTGCTAGAGATCTTCTAGCGGGGATGTCCTACGAGCAGTACTTC.

The chain couples TRBV27 to TRBJ1-1; D ambiguous. V gave up 3 bases and J gave up 4 bases, with 9 bases separating them. CDR3 length equals 13 residues. Germline V gene lookup returns CDR1 MNHEY and CDR2 SMNVEV (reference sequence). The CDR3 spells CASSLAGITEAFF. The CDR3 nucleotides read TGTGCCAGCAGTTTGGCCGGGATCACTGAAGCTTTCTTT.

This sequence joins TRBV5-1 and TRBJ2-7; D perhaps matches TRBD2 (6 bases). The CDR3 spans 17 residues. CDR1 is SGHRS, CDR2 YFSETQ, per germline. Trimming shortened V by 3 bases and J by 6 bases, and 25 bases separated the two germline ends. For the CDR3, the DNA is TGCGCCAGCAGCTCCCATTTCGGTGGGGGGTCTGAGGGCGAGCAGTACTTC. Its translation is CASSSHFGGGSEGEQYF.

The J gene is TRBJ2-1, the V gene TRBV20-1, with D maybe TRBD1 (6 bases). The CDR3 has 13 amino acids. Germline lookup yields CDR1 DFQATT and CDR2 SNEGSKA (reference sequence). With 5 bases removed from V and 4 bases from J, the gap between germline ends came to 12 bases. The CDR3 loop is CSAVGQGYNEQFF. The CDR3 DNA follows: TGCAGTGCTGTCGGCCAGGGGTACAATGAGCAGTTCTTC.

The V and J genes are TRBV10-1 and TRBJ2-1; TRBD1 agrees at 7 bases. Trimming cost V 1 base and J 12 bases; bases outside gene matches: 6. Germline V gives CDR1 WNHNN, CDR2 SYGVQD (reference sequence). This CDR3 spans 13 amino acids. The CDR3 DNA reads TGCGCCAGCAGTGAGTTACAGGGGATAGGGCAGTTCTTC. Protein sequence: CASSELQGIGQFF.